This TCR beta chain derives from a study of beta chain features in type 1 diabetes. Study results and limitations: TCRB CDR3 length was moderately but significantly reduced in all four CD4+ subsets of Type 1 diabetes patients. For TCRB rearrangement, an influence of HLA type remained unresolved here.

CD45RO/CCR7/CD25/CD127/CD95/CD27 staining was used to isolate CD4+ naive, central memory, regulatory and stem cell-like memory cells by sorting. All of the sorted populations showed purity greater than 95%. In the case of this clone: What it binds is not known.

The V gene's germline CDR1 is MDHEN and CDR2 SYDVKM. This CDR3 has 14 amino acids. Trimming at V came to 8 bases and at J to 2 bases, leaving 6 bases not matched to a gene. What was sequenced were expressed TCRB transcripts, since all of the isolated RNA had been reverse transcribed. The assay was immunoSEQ multiplex PCR, and TCRdb's table has in-frame clones only and misses some. The data hold about 260,000 clones, with roughly 22% observed a single time. This rearrangement joins TRBV28 to TRBJ2-5; 9 bases are a match to TRBD2. The sequence was collected from a woman aged 40 to 55 with type 1 diabetes. Sequences were obtained from naive CD4+ T cells from blood. This CDR3 is CASLSSGVQETQYF. The CDR3 coding sequence is TGTGCCAGCCTATCTAGCGGGGTACAAGAGACCCAGTACTTC.